Each of the 23 T cell receptor beta chains below was sequenced from the same sample in a study of cytomegalovirus exposure and HLA in healthy donors. Researchers ran the PCR with 60 Vbeta and 13 Jbeta primers. Clones were sequenced by immunoSEQ multiplex PCR, and TCRdb holds only the in-frame ones, with some missing. The top ten hold 2% to 2.5% of the sample, which has about 150,000 clones, around 77% seen once. The source material was PBMCs. These receptors originate from a man aged 25-40 years in good health and CMV-seronegative.

CDR3 in amino acids: CASSGGLGGGNEQFF. The CDR3 DNA reads as TGTGCCAGCTCTGGTGGACTAGGAGGAGGCAATGAGCAGTTCTTC. The V gene is TRBV25-1, the J gene TRBJ2-1; TRBD2 matches 7 bases. V was pared by 8 bases and J by 6 bases, with 13 bases of the junction left unmatched. The CDR3 has 15 amino acids. CDR1 and CDR2 (germline): MGHDK, SYGVNS.

In its sample, this clone was seen a few times. This sequence joins TRBV7-9 and TRBJ2-2; TRBD2 matches at 9 bases. The CDR3 covers 18 residues. Germline V CDR1 and CDR2: SEHNR, FQNEAQ (reference sequence). V trimming: 0 bases; J trimming: 5 bases; junction bases outside the gene matches: 10. CDR3 sequence reads: CASSLARLAGTLTGELFF. Written as DNA, the CDR3 is TGTGCCAGCAGCTTAGCGCGCCTAGCGGGGACATTGACCGGGGAGCTGTTTTTT.

This clone is a singleton in its sample. V and J are TRBV20-1 and TRBJ1-3; no definite D call. There are 11 residues in the CDR3. V lost 4 bases and J 4 bases, leaving 5 bases between the germline ends. Germline V lookup: CDR1 DFQATT, CDR2 SNEGSKA (reference sequence). CDR3 DNA: TGCAGTGCTATCCGGGGAAACACCATATATTTT. Translating gives CSAIRGNTIYF.

This chain uses TRBV4-2 with TRBJ1-1, with 11 nucleotides matching TRBD1. Trimming cost V 7 bases and J 0 bases; bases outside gene matches: 10. The CDR3 is made up of 17 amino acids. The germline CDR1 and CDR2 sequences are LGHNA and YNFKEQ. Written as DNA, the CDR3 is TGTGCCAGCACCGGACAGGGGGCCCGTTCAATGAACACTGAAGCTTTCTTT. Its protein product is CASTGQGARSMNTEAFF.

The rearrangement joins TRBV9 to TRBJ1-4; D call uncertain. The CDR3 runs 16 residues. Germline assignment: CDR1 SGDLS and CDR2 YYNGEE. V lost 1 base and J 7 bases, leaving 17 bases between the germline ends. CDR3 DNA sequence: TGTGCCAGCAGCGTACAACCCGGGGAAGGGCGTGAAAAACTGTTTTTT. Protein: CASSVQPGEGREKLFF.

This chain uses TRBV4-2 with TRBJ2-1; tentatively, D is TRBD2 (5 bases). Germline V gene data show CDR1 as LGHNA and CDR2 as YNFKEQ. The CDR3 contains 16 residues. V lost 4 bases and J 8 bases, leaving 21 bases between the germline ends. The CDR3 loop reads CASSPQVLAMGDEQFF. DNA of the CDR3: TGTGCCAGCAGCCCTCAGGTTCTAGCCATGGGTGATGAGCAGTTCTTC.

The chain couples TRBV2 to TRBJ2-3, with D possibly TRBD2 on 5 matching bases. Germline V gene sequence: CDR1 SNHLY, CDR2 FYNNEI. V gave up 8 bases and J gave up 0 bases, with 15 bases separating them. This CDR3 region has 15 residues. DNA for the CDR3: TGTGCCAGCGGTTGGGGAGTCTCTAGCACAGATACGCAGTATTTT. Its protein is CASGWGVSSTDTQYF.

This clone has only one observation. The gene calls are TRBV12-5 and TRBJ2-7, with D tentatively TRBD1 (5 bases). The germline V gene encodes CDR1 LGHNT and CDR2 FRNRAP. Between the trimmed V and J ends, which lost 6 bases and 3 bases, there was a span of 18 bases. The CDR3 covers 15 residues. Here the CDR3 reads CASGPDDREGYEQYF. The CDR3 coding sequence is TGTGCTAGTGGCCCTGACGACAGAGAAGGCTACGAGCAGTACTTC. The whole variable domain, remainder taken from reference TRBV12-5 and TRBJ2-7, is DARVTQTPRHKVTEMGQEVTMRCQPILGHNTVFWYRQTMMQGLELLAYFRNRAPLDDSGMPKDRFSAEMPDATLATLKIQPSEPRDSAVYFCASGPDDREGYEQYFGPGTRLTVT.

The genes are TRBV12-5 and TRBJ1-5; D gene ambiguous. V lost 1 base and J 6 bases, leaving 7 bases between the germline ends. Germline V CDR1 and CDR2: LGHNT, FRNRAP. This CDR3 contains 13 residues. CDR3 in DNA: TGTGCTAGTGGTTTGGCCCATTTTCAGCCCCAGCATTTT. Protein: CASGLAHFQPQHF.

Concerning this clone itself: At one of its ends the junction is not consistent with the germline gene, which may arise from a read error. In the same sample, other DNA sequences code for this CDR3. The chain combines TRBV2 with TRBJ2-2; 10 bases are shared with TRBD1. The CDR3 runs to 14 residues. Germline CDR1 is SNHLY and CDR2 is FYNNEI. The CDR3 DNA follows: TGTGCTAGCAGTGGGACAGGGGACACCGGGGAGCTGTTTTTT. Translating it yields CASSGTGDTGELFF. The complete variable domain, with remaining parts taken from reference TRBV2 and TRBJ2-2, reads EPEVTQTPSHQVTQMGQEVILRCVPISNHLYFYWYRQILGQKVEFLVSFYNNEISEKSEIFDDQFSVERPDGSNFTLKIRSTKLEDSAMYFCASSGTGDTGELFFGEGSRLTVL.

V gene TRBV6-1 combines with J gene TRBJ2-2, with 7 bases that match TRBD1. The CDR3 runs to 15 residues. CDR1 and CDR2 (germline): MNHNS, SASEGT. Trimming took 2 bases from V and 8 from J; bases not matched to a gene: 8. The CDR3 DNA reads as TGTGCCAGCAGTGAAACGAGGGGGCCCGGAGGGGAGCTGTTTTTT. Encoded protein: CASSETRGPGGELFF.

The chain carries TRBV28 and TRBJ2-7; 8 bases are a match to TRBD2. CDR1 and CDR2 (germline): MDHEN, SYDVKM. This CDR3 has 14 residues. J was trimmed by 2 bases and V by 3 bases; bases with no gene match: 3. CDR3 DNA sequence: TGTGCCAGCAGTTTCGACGGGAGGGCCTACGAGCAGTACTTC. Protein product: CASSFDGRAYEQYF.

In this sample, this clone turned up once. The rearrangement uses TRBV25-1 and TRBJ2-2, with TRBD2 matching over 9 bases. Losses at the gene ends were 2 bases for V and 1 base for J; bases not matched to a gene: 2. CDR1 is MGHDK, CDR2 SYGVNS, per germline. The CDR3 extends over 16 amino acids. Written as DNA, the CDR3 is TGTGCCAGCAGTGAACAGCGGGAGGAGAACACCGGGGAGCTGTTTTTT. Amino acid sequence: CASSEQREENTGELFF.

This chain joins TRBV4-1 and TRBJ2-2; 15 bases are shared with TRBD2. The CDR3 has 18 residues. The junction had 9 bases not matched to a gene; V was cut back by 4 bases and J by 6 bases. Germline CDR1 reads MGHRA; CDR2 reads YSYEKL. CDR3 in amino acids: CASSPRTSGRAGAGELFF. DNA for the CDR3: TGCGCCAGCAGCCCCCGGACTAGCGGGAGGGCCGGGGCCGGGGAGCTGTTTTTT.

CDR3 amino acids: CASSPGTSGLEQFF. DNA of the CDR3: TGCGCCAGCAGCCCGGGGACTAGCGGGCTTGAGCAGTTCTTC. This chain links TRBV5-1 with TRBJ2-1, with 12 bases lining up with TRBD2. This CDR3 is 14 amino acids long. Germline trimming cut 4 bases from V and 9 bases from J; bases unmatched to any gene: 5. Germline V gives CDR1 SGHRS, CDR2 YFSETQ.

The V and J genes are TRBV5-5 and TRBJ1-2; 9 nucleotides agree with TRBD1. V dropped 2 bases and J dropped 5; count of bases not matched to a gene: 7. Looked up from germline, CDR1 is SGHKS and CDR2 is YYEKEE (reference sequence). CDR3 size: 15 residues. CDR3 protein: CASSLSPGQGYGYTF. The CDR3 DNA reads as TGTGCCAGCAGCTTATCGCCGGGACAGGGTTATGGCTACACCTTC.

The gene calls are TRBV7-6 and TRBJ2-2, with 14 nucleotides matching TRBD2. V dropped 5 bases and J dropped 3; count of bases not matched to a gene: 17. The CDR3 is 21 amino acids. The germline gives CDR1 SGHVS, CDR2 FNYEAQ. This CDR3 reads CASSTYRLAGGPRLDTGELFF. The DNA for the CDR3 is TGTGCCAGCAGCACCTATAGACTAGCGGGAGGGCCAAGGTTGGACACCGGGGAGCTGTTTTTT.

This clone appeared a single time. The rearrangement joins TRBV5-1 to TRBJ1-1; a possible D gene is TRBD1 (5 bases). The CDR3 is 13 residues long. The V end was cut by 1 base, the J end by 8 bases, with 12 bases between. CDR1 SGHRS and CDR2 YFSETQ come from the germline V gene. DNA of the CDR3: TGCGCCAGCAGCTTGACAGGCTCTAACGAAGCTTTCTTT. It encodes CASSLTGSNEAFF. The whole variable domain, remainder taken from reference TRBV5-1 and TRBJ1-1, is KAGVTQTPRYLIKTRGQQVTLSCSPISGHRSVSWYQQTPGQGLQFLFEYFSETQRNKGNFPGRFSGRQFSNSRSEMNVSTLELGDSALYLCASSLTGSNEAFFGQGTRLTVV.

J is TRBJ1-5 and V is TRBV23-1; the D is unclear. TRBV23-1 is known as an ORF, though its function is uncertain. The CDR3 runs to 12 residues. V lost 8 bases to trimming and J lost 9 bases, with 14 bases between them. CDR3 sequence (DNA): TGCGCCAGCTCCTCCCCAGGCCGGCCCCAGCATTTT. Encoded protein: CASSSPGRPQHF.

The rearrangement links TRBV6-6 to TRBJ2-1, with unresolved D. Per germline, CDR1 MNHNY and CDR2 SVGAGI (reference sequence). The CDR3 covers 16 residues. V lost 6 bases and J lost 2, with 17 bases in between. CDR3 region: CASSANTRGAYNEQFF. CDR3 DNA sequence: TGTGCCAGCAGCGCTAATACGCGAGGAGCCTACAATGAGCAGTTCTTC.

The chain employs TRBV7-9 and TRBJ2-5; possibly TRBD1 for D (6 bases). V was cut by 5 bases and J by 4 bases, with 14 bases left in between. This CDR3 contains 14 residues. Per the germline V gene, CDR1 is SEHNR and CDR2 is FQNEAQ (reference sequence). The DNA of the CDR3 is TGTGCCAGCAGCGTAAACAGGGTACGAGAGACCCAGTACTTC. Amino acids: CASSVNRVRETQYF.

This clone was picked up a small number of times. The rearrangement uses TRBV14 and TRBJ2-2; 9 positions match TRBD2. Per germline, CDR1 SGHDN and CDR2 FVKESK. V gave up 4 bases and J gave up 7 bases; unmatched junction bases: 7. This CDR3 is built from 15 residues. This CDR3 reads CASSLRAGGGGELFF. As DNA, the CDR3 is TGTGCCAGCAGCCTCCGAGCGGGAGGCGGCGGGGAGCTGTTTTTT.

The rearrangement links TRBV5-1 to TRBJ2-1; 7 bases align to TRBD2. Germline CDR1 is SGHRS and CDR2 is YFSETQ. The CDR3 loop spans 14 amino acids. Germline trimming cut 4 bases from V and 2 bases from J; bases unmatched to any gene: 3. The CDR3 DNA sequence: TGCGCCAGCAGCCCGACTAGCACCTACAATGAGCAGTTCTTC. Its protein is CASSPTSTYNEQFF.